This T cell receptor (beta chain) was recovered during a study of cytomegalovirus exposure and HLA in healthy donors. Study-level results: HLA alleles showed associations with around 15,000 TCR beta sequences in a later analysis, at a 0.05 false discovery rate. Later analysis identified a missense DCLRE1C variant that was linked to TCR beta V- and J-gene trimming.

V lost 11 bases to trimming and J lost 0 bases, with 11 bases between them. The germline CDR1 and CDR2 sequences are MNHEY and SVGAGI. CDR3 length equals 14 residues. On this clone: As yet, its antigen is unknown.

PCR amplification relied on 60 Vbeta primers (plus 13 Jbeta primers). The assay was immunoSEQ multiplex PCR, and TCRdb's table has in-frame clones only and misses some. The sample lists roughly 150,000 clones, roughly 84% occurring once. Material: PBMCs. This chain uses TRBV6-5 with TRBJ1-6; D unresolved. This TCR was recovered from a man in his thirties or forties in good health and CMV-seronegative. The CDR3 region is CAAGRSSYNSPLHF. The CDR3 DNA reads as TGTGCCGCTGGGAGAAGCTCCTATAATTCACCCCTCCACTTT.